Each of the 14 T cell receptor beta chains below was sequenced from the same sample in a study of blood T cell repertoires in COVID-19. Some clones are missing from TCRdb's copy, which holds only in-frame ones; the method was immunoSEQ multiplex PCR. The sample holds 350,000 to 400,000 clones, roughly nine tenths seen once. The sample comprised peripheral blood. The receptors were gathered from a woman aged 30 to 39 with COVID-19, enrolled during active disease.

J is TRBJ2-1 and V is TRBV29-1, with TRBD2 identical over 7 bases. The trim removed 6 bases at V and 5 bases at J, leaving 10 bases unmatched. CDR1 SQVTM and CDR2 ANQGSEA come from the germline V gene. This CDR3 contains 14 residues. The CDR3 DNA sequence: TGCAGCGTCCTCTGGCTAGCGGAAGACAATGAGCAGTTCTTC. Protein: CSVLWLAEDNEQFF.

The V and J genes are TRBV12-5 and TRBJ2-2; 12 bases map to TRBD2. The CDR3 sequence is 17 residues long. J was trimmed by 1 base and V by 3 bases; bases with no gene match: 3. From germline, CDR1 is LGHNT and CDR2 FRNRAP. This CDR3 is CASGFPTSGRNTGELFF. Written as DNA, the CDR3 is TGTGCTAGTGGTTTCCCGACTAGCGGGAGGAACACCGGGGAGCTGTTTTTT.

The gene calls are TRBV6-2 or TRBV6-3 and TRBJ1-1; possible D gene TRBD1, 5 bases. This CDR3 region has 15 residues. Germline V gene data show CDR1 as MNHEY and CDR2 as SVGEGT. The V end lost 3 bases, the J end lost 11 bases, and 22 bases lay between the germline ends. The CDR3: CASSYNSGLDASAFF. The CDR3 DNA follows: TGTGCCAGCAGTTATAACTCAGGGCTAGACGCTTCTGCTTTCTTT.

V and J are TRBV7-9 and TRBJ2-1; the match to TRBD2 covers 7 bases. Germline assignment: CDR1 SEHNR and CDR2 FQNEAQ (reference sequence). J gave up 2 bases and V 5 bases, and 6 bases lay outside the gene matches. There are 15 residues in the CDR3. The CDR3 bases are TGTGCCAGCAGCCCAGCGGGACCCACCTACAATGAGCAGTTCTTC. Its protein product is CASSPAGPTYNEQFF.

The chain joins TRBV19 to TRBJ2-3, with D perhaps matching TRBD2 (5 bases). CDR3 length equals 15 residues. V gave up 3 bases and J gave up 0 bases, with 10 bases separating them. Germline assignment: CDR1 LNHDA and CDR2 SQIVND (reference sequence). The CDR3 protein is CASSMGSSSTDTQYF. The CDR3 DNA is TGTGCCAGTAGTATGGGGAGTAGCAGCACAGATACGCAGTATTTT.

V and J are TRBV28 and TRBJ2-5; the match to TRBD2 covers 7 bases. V shed 4 bases and J 0 bases; nucleotides not matched to a gene: 11. The germline V gene has CDR1 MDHEN and CDR2 SYDVKM. The CDR3 covers 17 residues. CDR3 nucleotides: TGTGCCAGCAGTTGGGGGTTGGGGGGGGAATACCAAGAGACCCAGTACTTC. Residues: CASSWGLGGEYQETQYF.

The chain carries TRBV7-9 and TRBJ2-7; 8 bases agree with TRBD1. V dropped 3 bases and J dropped 3; count of bases not matched to a gene: 4. The germline V gene encodes CDR1 SEHNR and CDR2 FQNEAQ (reference sequence). This CDR3 is built from 14 residues. CDR3 protein: CASSLGTGIYEQYF. CDR3 nucleotides: TGTGCCAGCAGCTTGGGGACAGGAATCTACGAGCAGTACTTC.

This chain links TRBV5-4 with TRBJ1-1, with D unresolved. The germline V gene encodes CDR1 SGHNT and CDR2 YYREEE (reference sequence). The CDR3 consists of 15 residues. Trimming left V 4 bases short and J 0 bases short, with 13 bases between. The CDR3 protein is CASSTPELMNTEAFF. CDR3 nucleotides: TGTGCCAGCAGCACCCCCGAGCTAATGAACACTGAAGCTTTCTTT.

The CDR3 bases are TGTGCCAGTAGTGGTTCGGGGGGAAATCAGCCCCAGCATTTT. Its protein is CASSGSGGNQPQHF. This rearrangement joins TRBV19 to TRBJ1-5; tentatively, D is TRBD1 (5 bases). There are 14 residues in the CDR3. The germline CDR1 and CDR2 sequences are LNHDA and SQIVND (reference sequence). Trimming removed 5 bases at V and 4 bases at J, with 12 bases between.

The J gene is TRBJ1-1, the V gene TRBV10-3, with a possible D match to TRBD1 (6 bases). The CDR3 runs to 12 residues. Per the germline V gene, CDR1 is ENHRY and CDR2 is SYGVKD. V lost 6 bases, J lost 6 bases, and 11 bases lay in between. CDR3 protein: CAISAGAAEAFF. Here the CDR3 DNA reads TGTGCCATCAGCGCAGGGGCCGCTGAAGCTTTCTTT.

The chain joins TRBV7-9 to TRBJ2-6; tentative D call: TRBD2 (5 bases). Per germline, CDR1 SEHNR and CDR2 FQNEAQ (reference sequence). This CDR3 region has 16 residues. The V end lost 7 bases, the J end lost 0 bases, and 13 bases lay between the germline ends. This chain's CDR3 is CASIEVGSSGANVLTF. Written as DNA, the CDR3 is TGTGCCAGCATCGAAGTAGGGAGCTCTGGGGCCAACGTCCTGACTTTC.

The CDR3 sequence: CASSASGTSGETQYF. CDR3 DNA sequence: TGTGCCAGCAGCGCATCCGGGACTAGTGGAGAGACCCAGTACTTC. The chain has TRBV9 and TRBJ2-5, with TRBD2 identical over 8 bases. Trimming cost V 3 bases and J 4 bases; bases outside gene matches: 8. In germline, CDR1 is SGDLS, CDR2 YYNGEE. CDR3 length: 15 amino acids.

The V call is TRBV6-4, the J call TRBJ2-3; 16 bases fit TRBD2. Germline V gene data show CDR1 as MRHNA and CDR2 as SNTAGT. The CDR3 spans 16 residues. Trimming cost V 3 bases and J 4 bases; bases outside gene matches: 1. CDR3 sequence reads: CASSEGTSGGADTQYF. The CDR3 DNA follows: TGTGCCAGCAGTGAAGGGACTAGCGGGGGGGCAGATACGCAGTATTTT.

This clone was picked up one time. This chain joins TRBV5-1 and TRBJ2-7; 9 bases fit TRBD1. The V gene end was trimmed by 3 bases and the J gene end by 6 bases; junction bases not matched to a gene: 7. Germline V CDR1 and CDR2: SGHRS, YFSETQ. The CDR3 sequence is 14 residues long. The CDR3 loop is CASSSGTGIGEQYV. As DNA, the CDR3 is TGCGCCAGCAGCTCTGGGACAGGGATCGGCGAGCAGTACGTC.